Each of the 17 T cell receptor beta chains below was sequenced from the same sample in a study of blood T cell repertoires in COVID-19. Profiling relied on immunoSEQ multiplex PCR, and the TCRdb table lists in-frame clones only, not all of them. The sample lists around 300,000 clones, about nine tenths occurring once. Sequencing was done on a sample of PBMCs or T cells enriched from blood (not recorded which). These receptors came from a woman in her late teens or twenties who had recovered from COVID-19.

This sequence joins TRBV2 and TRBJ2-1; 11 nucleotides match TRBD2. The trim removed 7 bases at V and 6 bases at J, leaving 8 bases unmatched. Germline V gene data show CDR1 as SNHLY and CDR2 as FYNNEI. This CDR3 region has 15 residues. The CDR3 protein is CASTLALAGGNEQFF. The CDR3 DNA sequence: TGTGCCAGCACTTTGGCCCTAGCGGGAGGCAATGAGCAGTTCTTC.

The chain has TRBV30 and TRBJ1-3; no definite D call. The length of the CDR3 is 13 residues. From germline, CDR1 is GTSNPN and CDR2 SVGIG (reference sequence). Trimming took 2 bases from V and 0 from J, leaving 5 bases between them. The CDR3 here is CAWSSSSGNTIYF. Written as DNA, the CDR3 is TGTGCCTGGAGTTCTAGCTCTGGAAACACCATATATTTT.

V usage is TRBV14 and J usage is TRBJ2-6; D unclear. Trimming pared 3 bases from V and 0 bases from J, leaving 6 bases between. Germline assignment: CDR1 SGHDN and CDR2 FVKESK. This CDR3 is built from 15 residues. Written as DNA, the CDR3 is TGTGCCAGCAGCCAGAGTAGCTCTGGGGCCAACGTCCTGACTTTC. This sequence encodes CASSQSSSGANVLTF. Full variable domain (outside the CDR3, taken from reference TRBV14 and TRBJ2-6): EAGVTQFPSHSVIEKGQTVTLRCDPISGHDNLYWYRRVMGKEIKFLLHFVKESKQDESGMPNNRFLAERTGGTYSTLKVQPAELEDSGVYFCASSQSSSGANVLTFGAGSRLTVL.

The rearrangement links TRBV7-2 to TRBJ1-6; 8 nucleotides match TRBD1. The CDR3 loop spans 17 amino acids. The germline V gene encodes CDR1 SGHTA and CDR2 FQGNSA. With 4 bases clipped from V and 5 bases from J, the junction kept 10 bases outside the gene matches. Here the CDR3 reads CASSSPRGQPNNSPLHF. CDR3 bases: TGTGCCAGCAGCTCCCCCAGGGGGCAGCCAAATAATTCACCCCTCCACTTT.

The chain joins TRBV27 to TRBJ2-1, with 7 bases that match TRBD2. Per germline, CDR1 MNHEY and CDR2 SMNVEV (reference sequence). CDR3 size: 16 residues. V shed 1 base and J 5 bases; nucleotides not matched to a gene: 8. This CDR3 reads CASSLYIRGRDNEQFF. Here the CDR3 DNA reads TGTGCCAGCAGTTTATATATTCGTGGGAGGGACAATGAGCAGTTCTTC.

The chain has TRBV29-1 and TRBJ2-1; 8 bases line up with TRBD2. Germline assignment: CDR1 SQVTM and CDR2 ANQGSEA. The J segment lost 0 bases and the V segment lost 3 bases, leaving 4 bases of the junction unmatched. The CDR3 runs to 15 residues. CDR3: CSVETSDRSYNEQFF. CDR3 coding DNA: TGCAGCGTTGAGACTAGCGACCGCTCCTACAATGAGCAGTTCTTC.

CDR3 amino acids: CASSSSTGELFF. CDR3 in DNA: TGTGCCAGCAGTTCTTCCACCGGGGAGCTGTTTTTT. V is TRBV28 and J is TRBJ2-2; unclear D gene. V shed 4 bases and J shed 4 bases, with 4 bases lying between them. This CDR3 has 12 amino acids. Per germline, CDR1 MDHEN and CDR2 SYDVKM.

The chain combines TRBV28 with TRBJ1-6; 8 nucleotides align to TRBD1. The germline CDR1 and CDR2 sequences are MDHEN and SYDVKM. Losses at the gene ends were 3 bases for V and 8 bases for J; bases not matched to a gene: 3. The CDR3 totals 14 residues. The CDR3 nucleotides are TGTGCCAGCAGTTTGGGACAGGAGTATTCACCCCTCCACTTT. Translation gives CASSLGQEYSPLHF.

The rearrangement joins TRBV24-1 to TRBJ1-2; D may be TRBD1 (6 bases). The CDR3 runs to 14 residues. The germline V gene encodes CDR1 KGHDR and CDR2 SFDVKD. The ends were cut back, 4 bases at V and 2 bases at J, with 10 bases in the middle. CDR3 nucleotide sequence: TGTGCCACCAGTGACCCCACAGGGAACTATGGCTACACCTTC. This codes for CATSDPTGNYGYTF.

The CDR3 reads CASRRGGGRIQETQYF. DNA of the CDR3: TGTGCCAGCAGACGAGGAGGCGGGAGGATCCAAGAGACCCAGTACTTC. The chain couples TRBV6-6 to TRBJ2-5; 8 nucleotides match TRBD2. The CDR3 consists of 16 residues. J was trimmed by 1 base and V by 6 bases; bases with no gene match: 10. In germline, CDR1 is MNHNY, CDR2 SVGAGI (reference sequence).

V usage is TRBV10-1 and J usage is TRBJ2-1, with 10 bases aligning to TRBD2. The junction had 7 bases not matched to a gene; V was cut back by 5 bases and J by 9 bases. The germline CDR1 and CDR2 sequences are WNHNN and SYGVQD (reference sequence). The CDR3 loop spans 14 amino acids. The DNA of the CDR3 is TGCGCCAGCAGTTCTGAGCGGGAGGGATCTGAGCAGTTCTTC. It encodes CASSSEREGSEQFF.

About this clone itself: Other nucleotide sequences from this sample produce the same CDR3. DNA of the CDR3: TGTGCCAGCAGTGGACTAGCGGGTGCGTACAATGAGCAGTTCTTC. This encodes CASSGLAGAYNEQFF. The genes are TRBV2 and TRBJ2-1, with TRBD2 matching 10 bases. Trimming at V came to 4 bases and at J to 4 bases, leaving 4 bases not matched to a gene. CDR3 size: 15 residues. Germline V gene data show CDR1 as SNHLY and CDR2 as FYNNEI.

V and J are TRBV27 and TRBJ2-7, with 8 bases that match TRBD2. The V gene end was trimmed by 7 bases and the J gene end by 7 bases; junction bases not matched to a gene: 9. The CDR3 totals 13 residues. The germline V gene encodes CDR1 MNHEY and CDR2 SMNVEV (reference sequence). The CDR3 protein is CASTGTSLEEQYF. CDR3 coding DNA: TGTGCCAGCACCGGGACTAGTTTGGAAGAGCAGTACTTC.

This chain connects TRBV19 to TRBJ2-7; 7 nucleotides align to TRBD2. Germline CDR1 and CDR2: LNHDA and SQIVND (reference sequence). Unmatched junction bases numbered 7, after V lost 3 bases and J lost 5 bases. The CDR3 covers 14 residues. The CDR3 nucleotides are TGTGCCAGTAGTATGACCGGGAGGTTCCACGAGCAGTACTTC. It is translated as CASSMTGRFHEQYF.

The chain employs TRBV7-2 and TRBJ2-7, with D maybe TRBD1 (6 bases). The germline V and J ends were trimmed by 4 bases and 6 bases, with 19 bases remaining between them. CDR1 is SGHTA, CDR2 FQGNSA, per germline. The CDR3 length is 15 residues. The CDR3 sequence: CASSSQGGQIGEQYF. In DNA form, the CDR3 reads TGTGCCAGCAGCTCCCAAGGAGGACAGATCGGCGAGCAGTACTTC.

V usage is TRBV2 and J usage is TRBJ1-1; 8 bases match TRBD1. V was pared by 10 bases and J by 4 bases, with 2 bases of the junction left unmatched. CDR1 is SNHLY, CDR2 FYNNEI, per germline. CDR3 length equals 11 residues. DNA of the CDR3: TGTGCCACCACAGGGGGCACTGAAGCTTTCTTT. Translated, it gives CATTGGTEAFF. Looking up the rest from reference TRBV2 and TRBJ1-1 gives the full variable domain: EPEVTQTPSHQVTQMGQEVILRCVPISNHLYFYWYRQILGQKVEFLVSFYNNEISEKSEIFDDQFSVERPDGSNFTLKIRSTKLEDSAMYFCATTGGTEAFFGQGTRLTVV.

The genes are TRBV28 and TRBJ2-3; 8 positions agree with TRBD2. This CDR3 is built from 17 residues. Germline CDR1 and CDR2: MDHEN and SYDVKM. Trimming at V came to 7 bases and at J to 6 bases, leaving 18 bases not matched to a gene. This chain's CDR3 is CASNSFEREWRSDTQYF. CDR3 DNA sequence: TGTGCCAGCAATTCATTCGAGCGGGAGTGGAGGTCGGATACGCAGTATTTT.